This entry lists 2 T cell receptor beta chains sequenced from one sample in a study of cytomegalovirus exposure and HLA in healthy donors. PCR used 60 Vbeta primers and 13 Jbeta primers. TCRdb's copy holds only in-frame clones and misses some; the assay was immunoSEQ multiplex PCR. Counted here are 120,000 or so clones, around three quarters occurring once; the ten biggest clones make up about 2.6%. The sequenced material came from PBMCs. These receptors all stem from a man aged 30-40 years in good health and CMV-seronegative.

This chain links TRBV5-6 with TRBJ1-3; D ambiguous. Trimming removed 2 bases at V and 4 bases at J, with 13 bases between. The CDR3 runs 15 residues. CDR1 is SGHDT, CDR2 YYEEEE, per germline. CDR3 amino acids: CASSFWPLSGNTIYF. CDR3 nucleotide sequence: TGTGCCAGCAGCTTCTGGCCTCTCTCGGGAAACACCATATATTTT.

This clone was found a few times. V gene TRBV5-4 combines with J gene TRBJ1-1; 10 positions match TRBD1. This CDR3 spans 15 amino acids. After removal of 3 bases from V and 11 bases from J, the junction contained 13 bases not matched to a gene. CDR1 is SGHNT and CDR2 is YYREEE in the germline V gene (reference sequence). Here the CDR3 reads CASSSLGRQGASAFF. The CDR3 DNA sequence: TGTGCCAGCAGCTCTCTGGGGCGACAGGGGGCCTCGGCTTTCTTT.